This entry lists 5 T cell receptor beta chains sequenced from one sample in a study of blood T cell repertoires in COVID-19. Some clones are missing from TCRdb's copy, which holds only in-frame ones; the method was immunoSEQ multiplex PCR. The table records approximately 340,000 clones, 80% to 95% of them present only once. The sample consisted of PBMCs or T cells enriched from blood (not recorded which). These receptors came from a woman between 40 and 55 years old who had been exposed to COVID-19.

A single count supports this clone. This chain links TRBV29-1 with TRBJ1-1; 8 nucleotides line up with TRBD1. CDR3 length equals 13 residues. J was trimmed by 7 bases and V by 7 bases; bases with no gene match: 11. The germline V gene encodes CDR1 SQVTM and CDR2 ANQGSEA. The CDR3 nucleotides read TGCAGCGCCTCGACAGGGGCCCGCGGTGAAGCTTTCTTT. As protein: CSASTGARGEAFF.

The chain links TRBV13 to TRBJ1-3; possible D gene TRBD1, 6 bases. The V gene's germline CDR1 is PRHDT and CDR2 FYEKMQ (reference sequence). Between the trimmed V and J ends, which lost 5 bases and 0 bases, there was a span of 17 bases. The CDR3 totals 17 residues. CDR3 sequence (DNA): TGTGCCAGCAGCCACCGCCGGGGGGCCCGCTCTGGAAACACCATATATTTT. It translates to CASSHRRGARSGNTIYF.

This chain links TRBV7-9 with TRBJ2-1; TRBD1 agrees at 9 bases. Looked up from germline, CDR1 is SEHNR and CDR2 is FQNEAQ (reference sequence). This CDR3 contains 16 residues. Trimming removed 4 bases from V and 0 bases from J; junction bases left unmatched: 4. The CDR3 is CASSSGQGSSYNEQFF. The DNA of the CDR3 is TGTGCCAGCAGCTCAGGACAGGGGAGCTCCTACAATGAGCAGTTCTTC.

V and J are TRBV20-1 and TRBJ2-1; D remains ambiguous. The CDR3 has 10 amino acids. Germline-derived CDR1 and CDR2 are DFQATT and SNEGSKA (reference sequence). Trimming cost V 5 bases and J 7 bases, with 6 bases left between them. CDR3 region: CSAYWNEQFF. CDR3 nucleotides: TGCAGTGCTTACTGGAATGAGCAGTTCTTC.

This clone was seen a few times. The V gene is TRBV7-9, the J gene TRBJ1-1; no reliable D call. The CDR3 has 15 amino acids. Trimming removed 5 bases from V and 1 base from J, with 14 bases in between. Germline V lookup: CDR1 SEHNR, CDR2 FQNEAQ (reference sequence). The CDR3 loop reads CASSPRSGANTEAFF. The CDR3 region has the DNA TGTGCCAGCAGCCCGCGTTCGGGAGCGAACACTGAAGCTTTCTTT. Based on the CDR3 plus reference TRBV7-9 and TRBJ1-1, the full variable domain is DTGVSQNPRHKITKRGQNVTFRCDPISEHNRLYWYRQTLGQGPEFLTYFQNEAQLEKSRLLSDRFSAERPKGSFSTLEIQRTEQGDSAMYLCASSPRSGANTEAFFGQGTRLTVV.